This passage covers 21 T cell receptor beta chains from one sample sequenced in a study of CD8 T cells in Susac syndrome. After extraction with the RNeasy kit, about 0.5 to 1 ug of the RNA was reverse transcribed using random hexamers. Each CDR3 protein gets one entry after TCRdb re-called the immunoSEQ multiplex PCR reads with MiXCR. The repertoire holds 140,000 or so distinct CDR3 sequences, with roughly 94% as singletons. Sequenced: CD4+ T cells from PBMCs. The receptor set was obtained from a human donor in good health.

This chain joins TRBV19 and TRBJ2-4, with D possibly being TRBD2 (5 bases). With 10 bases removed from V and 0 bases from J, the gap between germline ends came to 25 bases. This CDR3 contains 18 residues. CDR1 LNHDA and CDR2 SQIVND come from the germline V gene (reference sequence). CDR3 DNA sequence: TGTGCCACCAGGCCTACGGACTGGCAAACCGTAGCCAAAAACATTCAGTACTTC. Amino acid sequence: CATRPTDWQTVAKNIQYF.

CDR3 DNA sequence: TGTGCCAGCAGCTTGGCTGGCTCGTATTATGGCTACACCTTC. Its translation is CASSLAGSYYGYTF. The chain combines TRBV5-6 with TRBJ1-2; the D is unclear. V was clipped by 0 bases and J by 5 bases, with 11 bases between them. The CDR3 runs to 14 residues. Germline CDR1 SGHDT, CDR2 YYEEEE. Combining the CDR3 with reference TRBV5-6 and TRBJ1-2 gives the whole variable domain DAGVTQSPTHLIKTRGQQVTLRCSPKSGHDTVSWYQQALGQGPQFIFQYYEEEERQRGNFPDRFSGHQFPNYSSELNVNALLLGDSALYLCASSLAGSYYGYTFGSGTRLTVV.

CDR3: CASSKGLGKHTEAFF. The CDR3 DNA sequence: TGTGCCAGCAGCAAAGGTCTGGGGAAGCACACTGAAGCTTTCTTT. The chain uses TRBV21-1 and TRBJ1-1. TRBV21-1 is tagged as a pseudogene. The CDR3 length is 15 residues.

V and J are TRBV14 and TRBJ2-7; the match to TRBD2 covers 11 bases. The CDR3 has 17 residues. Germline CDR1 SGHDN, CDR2 FVKESK. V trimming: 0 bases; J trimming: 1 base; junction bases outside the gene matches: 5. The CDR3 loop is CASSQDLAGGGSYEQYF. The CDR3 region has the DNA TGTGCCAGCAGCCAAGATCTAGCGGGAGGTGGATCCTACGAGCAGTACTTC.

The V and J genes are TRBV7-8 and TRBJ1-4; tentative D call: TRBD1 (6 bases). Trimming left V 3 bases short and J 8 bases short, with 13 bases between. Germline V gene lookup returns CDR1 SGHVS and CDR2 FQNEAQ. The CDR3 extends over 14 amino acids. CDR3 sequence (DNA): TGTGCCAGCAGCTTCACAGGGAATAGGGAAAAACTGTTTTTT. Its protein is CASSFTGNREKLFF.

The chain carries TRBV20-1 and TRBJ2-1; no clear D gene. The V and J ends lost 7 bases and 5 bases respectively, with 12 bases between them. The germline V gene encodes CDR1 DFQATT and CDR2 SNEGSKA (reference sequence). The CDR3 is 12 amino acids. The CDR3 loop is CSGTPYNNEQFF. The CDR3, as DNA: TGCAGTGGAACCCCCTATAACAATGAGCAGTTCTTC.

This chain connects TRBV27 to TRBJ2-3; no clear D gene. This CDR3 contains 15 residues. Germline CDR1 is MNHEY and CDR2 is SMNVEV (reference sequence). V lost 6 bases, J lost 1 base, and 14 bases lay in between. The CDR3 DNA reads as TGTGCCAGCAGCCGGTCAGCCTCCGGCACAGATACGCAGTATTTT. Translating gives CASSRSASGTDTQYF.

V gene TRBV12-3 or TRBV12-4 combines with J gene TRBJ2-2; 7 positions match TRBD2. With 6 bases clipped from V and 4 bases from J, the junction kept 11 bases outside the gene matches. CDR3 length equals 16 residues. The CDR3 DNA is TGTGCCAGCAGCCGGATGGGGGGAGGGTTCACCGGGGAGCTGTTTTTT. Its protein product is CASSRMGGGFTGELFF.

The chain links TRBV7-2 to TRBJ2-3; 12 nucleotides match TRBD2. The germline V gene has CDR1 SGHTA and CDR2 FQGNSA. V was pared by 5 bases and J by 5 bases, with 8 bases of the junction left unmatched. The CDR3 totals 16 residues. CDR3 bases: TGTGCCAGCAGCCCCTCCCTAGCGGGAGGGCTAGATACGCAGTATTTT. Its protein product is CASSPSLAGGLDTQYF.

The chain has TRBV24-1 and TRBJ2-5, with D possibly TRBD1 on 6 matching bases. This CDR3 region has 14 residues. V was clipped by 3 bases and J by 4 bases, with 11 bases between them. The V gene's germline CDR1 is KGHDR and CDR2 SFDVKD. The DNA of the CDR3 is TGTGCCACCAGTGATCGGACAGTTGGAGAGACCCAGTACTTC. Amino acids: CATSDRTVGETQYF.

The chain recombines TRBV19 with TRBJ1-2; the D gene is possibly TRBD1 (5 bases). Germline V gene data show CDR1 as LNHDA and CDR2 as SQIVND (reference sequence). Trimming removed 6 bases from V and 2 bases from J, with 16 bases in between. The CDR3 contains 15 residues. Written as DNA, the CDR3 is TGTGCCAGTAGCCGACGGGGAGGGGTAAACTATGGCTACACCTTC. It translates to CASSRRGGVNYGYTF.

V is TRBV7-7 and J is TRBJ2-2, with D perhaps matching TRBD1 (6 bases). The V and J ends lost 5 bases and 5 bases respectively, with 12 bases between them. Looked up from germline, CDR1 is SSHAT and CDR2 is FNYEAQ (reference sequence). The CDR3 runs to 14 residues. CDR3 bases: TGTGCCAGCAGCCCGGGACAACGAACCGGGGAGCTGTTTTTT. Translating gives CASSPGQRTGELFF.

The chain is built from TRBV6-1 and TRBJ2-7, with D possibly TRBD1 on 5 matching bases. Germline loops: CDR1 MNHNS, CDR2 SASEGT. The CDR3 is made up of 11 amino acids. With 6 bases removed from V and 4 bases from J, the gap between germline ends came to 7 bases. The CDR3 DNA is TGTGCCAGCAGGACAGTATACGAGCAGTACTTC. It specifies CASRTVYEQYF.

This rearrangement joins TRBV20-1 to TRBJ2-7, with 9 bases lining up with TRBD2. This CDR3 comprises 15 residues. Germline trimming cut 3 bases from V and 4 bases from J; bases unmatched to any gene: 10. The germline gives CDR1 DFQATT, CDR2 SNEGSKA (reference sequence). The chain's CDR3 is CSASPSGTGGYEQYF. The CDR3 coding sequence is TGCAGTGCTAGTCCTAGCGGGACCGGGGGGTACGAGCAGTACTTC.

V gene TRBV2 combines with J gene TRBJ2-3; TRBD2 aligns across 12 bases. The CDR3 runs 13 residues. V trimming: 7 bases; J trimming: 5 bases; junction bases outside the gene matches: 1. Germline CDR1 is SNHLY and CDR2 is FYNNEI. The chain's CDR3 is CASKLAGGDTQYF. In nucleotides, the CDR3 is TGTGCCAGCAAACTAGCGGGAGGAGATACGCAGTATTTT.

This chain links TRBV7-8 with TRBJ2-2; weak D call: TRBD2 (7 bases). The CDR3 runs 18 residues. Trimming shortened V by 1 base and J by 0 bases, and 15 bases separated the two germline ends. Germline V lookup: CDR1 SGHVS, CDR2 FQNEAQ. The CDR3 bases are TGTGCCAGCAGCTTAGTAGTGGGCGGGGGCTCGAACACCGGGGAGCTGTTTTTT. This encodes CASSLVVGGGSNTGELFF.

This rearrangement joins TRBV5-1 to TRBJ2-1; TRBD2 matches 9 bases. The V and J ends lost 5 bases and 8 bases, in that order; junction bases with no gene match: 14. The CDR3 length is 16 residues. Germline loops: CDR1 SGHRS, CDR2 YFSETQ. The CDR3 region is CASRLAEVAGVDEQFF. CDR3 DNA sequence: TGCGCCAGCAGACTGGCCGAGGTAGCGGGAGTAGATGAGCAGTTCTTC.

The chain recombines TRBV5-1 with TRBJ1-1; the D gene is possibly TRBD1 (5 bases). The germline V gene has CDR1 SGHRS and CDR2 YFSETQ. The length of the CDR3 is 14 residues. V gave up 0 bases and J gave up 4 bases, with 10 bases separating them. CDR3 coding DNA: TGCGCCAGCAGCTTGGGTGGGGCAAGCACTGAAGCTTTCTTT. Protein sequence: CASSLGGASTEAFF.

The gene calls are TRBV12-3 or TRBV12-4 and TRBJ1-5, with D unresolved. The V end lost 2 bases, the J end lost 2 bases, and 4 bases lay between the germline ends. The CDR3 is 13 residues long. The CDR3 spells CASSLTGNQPQHF. DNA of the CDR3: TGTGCCAGCAGTTTAACAGGCAATCAGCCCCAGCATTTT.

This rearrangement joins TRBV5-6 to TRBJ2-7; D possibly corresponds to TRBD2 (6 bases). Germline-derived CDR1 and CDR2 are SGHDT and YYEEEE. The V gene lost 4 bases and the J gene lost 4 bases, with 18 bases spanning the gap. The CDR3 totals 15 residues. The chain's CDR3 is CASSRREVSGYEQYF. The CDR3 region has the DNA TGTGCCAGCAGCCGCAGGGAGGTGAGCGGGTACGAGCAGTACTTC.

This clonotype was seen only a few times. The chain uses TRBV19 and TRBJ2-3; no definite D call. V lost 6 bases and J lost 3, with 16 bases in between. CDR1 is LNHDA, CDR2 SQIVND, per germline (reference sequence). The CDR3 is 15 amino acids. CDR3 loop: CASSPKTRLTDTQYF. The CDR3 DNA is TGTGCCAGTAGCCCGAAAACAAGACTTACAGATACGCAGTATTTT. Combining the CDR3 with reference TRBV19 and TRBJ2-3 gives the whole variable domain DGGITQSPKYLFRKEGQNVTLSCEQNLNHDAMYWYRQDPGQGLRLIYYSQIVNDFQKGDIAEGYSVSREKKESFPLTVTSAQKNPTAFYLCASSPKTRLTDTQYFGPGTRLTVL.